Given below is one T cell receptor (beta chain) in context. Its antigen is not identified. The treatment here: roughly 11-day PBMC culture with coronavirus spike peptide pools or control peptides (ViraFEST assay). The sample comes from a study of vaccination and CD4 T cells after COVID-19. Scientists ran DNA taken from cultured CD4+ T cells through the Oncomine TCR Beta short-read assay for sequencing. TCRdb called the PCR reads again in MiXCR, with one record for every CDR3 protein. Here the sample spans 25,000 or so distinct CDR3 sequences, under 55% being singletons. The CDR3 totals 13 residues. With 1 base removed from V and 4 bases from J, the gap between germline ends came to 5 bases. Germline-derived CDR1 and CDR2 are SGHVS and FQNEAQ.

Sample: CD4+ T cells from blood, cultured in vitro. The sequence derives from a human donor who had recovered from COVID-19. V and J are TRBV7-8 and TRBJ1-3; the D is unclear. CDR3: CASSLGLGNTIYF. The CDR3 DNA reads TGTGCCAGCAGCTTAGGTCTCGGAAACACCATATATTTT.